The 2 T cell receptor beta chains in this list originate from one sample, sequenced in a study of T cell responses to AZD1222 COVID-19 vaccine. Only in-frame clones appear in the TCRdb table, and some are missing; sequencing was by immunoSEQ multiplex PCR. The sample lists about 99,000 clones, approximately 88% seen once, with 20% to 25% in the top ten. The sequences come from peripheral blood, collected on day 0 of AZD1222 vaccination. The receptor source for this set is an adult in good health.

The rearrangement joins TRBV19 to TRBJ2-3; a weak D match, TRBD2 (6 bases). Germline values: CDR1 LNHDA, CDR2 SQIVND (reference sequence). The CDR3 spans 16 residues. Trimming took off 1 base at V and 2 bases at J, with 13 bases between the two ends. CDR3 nucleotide sequence: TGTGCCAGTAGTATAGCGTCGGGACTCCACACAGATACGCAGTATTTT. It yields the protein CASSIASGLHTDTQYF.

The CDR3 is CASSTRPEDGYTF. The CDR3 DNA sequence: TGTGCCAGCAGTACGCGACCCGAAGATGGCTACACCTTC. The chain uses TRBV7-9 and TRBJ1-2; no clear D gene. Trimming removed 6 bases at V and 6 bases at J, with 14 bases between. The CDR3 has 13 amino acids. Germline CDR1 is SEHNR and CDR2 is FQNEAQ (reference sequence).